This passage covers 16 T cell receptor beta chains from one sample sequenced in a study of spatial heterogeneity in lung cancer (dated by TCRdb to the late 2010s). In light of the paper, this sample's time point label describes: blood at routine non-recurrence follow-up after resection. Without any cell sorting, TCR sequencing was performed on whole RNA extracted either from tumor and nontumor lung tissue or from cryopreserved PBMC samples. The library was obtained by 5' RACE. Sequenced on a NextSeq 500. TCRdb ran its own pipeline on the public reads, namely fastp trimming at Q25 and MiXCR clone calling, and kept in-frame beta chains. Rows are combined by CDR3 protein, so each entry shows the most common genes and DNA. The sample includes roughly 120,000 distinct CDR3 sequences, with 12% observed a single time. The biggest ten clones account for 16% of the sample. The sequenced sample was PBMCs, obtained at follow-up. The receptor set was obtained from a male donor with early-stage non-small cell lung cancer.

The rearrangement uses TRBV10-3 and TRBJ1-2; maybe TRBD1 (5 bases). Per germline, CDR1 ENHRY and CDR2 SYGVKD. This CDR3 comprises 14 residues. The ends were cut back, 3 bases at V and 0 bases at J, with 8 bases in the middle. CDR3 nucleotides: TGTGCCATCAGTGAATGGACAACTAACTATGGCTACACCTTC. Translation: CAISEWTTNYGYTF.

The sample holds many counts of this clonotype. This chain links TRBV2 with TRBJ2-1, with 7 bases identical to TRBD1. The CDR3 sequence is 18 residues long. CDR1 and CDR2 from the germline V gene are SNHLY and FYNNEI. V lost 7 bases, J lost 1 base, and 16 bases stayed unmatched. The CDR3 loop reads CASTKDRPTWESYNEQFF. As DNA, the CDR3 is TGTGCCAGCACCAAGGACAGGCCGACATGGGAGTCCTACAATGAGCAGTTCTTC.

The CDR3 protein is CASSPGTGTTSEKLFF. CDR3 coding DNA: TGCGCCAGCAGCCCCGGAACCGGGACGACGAGTGAAAAACTGTTTTTT. The chain is built from TRBV5-1 and TRBJ1-4, with D possibly TRBD1 on 5 matching bases. The CDR3 length is 16 residues. The germline V gene encodes CDR1 SGHRS and CDR2 YFSETQ. The V and J ends lost 4 bases and 7 bases respectively, with 20 bases between them.

This clonotype was picked up many times. The J gene is TRBJ2-5, the V gene TRBV29-1; tentative D call: TRBD2 (5 bases). Germline-derived CDR1 and CDR2 are SQVTM and ANQGSEA. V was cut by 2 bases and J by 4 bases, with 8 bases left in between. The CDR3 has 12 amino acids. The CDR3 region is CSVELGGETQYF. The CDR3, as DNA: TGCAGCGTTGAACTAGGAGGAGAGACCCAGTACTTC.

The chain couples TRBV12-3 or TRBV12-4 to TRBJ2-7, with D maybe TRBD1 (6 bases). Trimming removed 3 bases from V and 2 bases from J, with 17 bases in between. The CDR3 consists of 16 residues. The CDR3 DNA follows: TGTGCCAGCAGTTTGGGAGAGTTGACAGGAGCCTACGAGCAGTACTTC. This translates into CASSLGELTGAYEQYF.

This clonotype was seen a few times. This chain joins TRBV6-2 or TRBV6-3 and TRBJ1-6, with D tentatively TRBD1 (5 bases). V gave up 2 bases and J gave up 9 bases, with 5 bases separating them. Germline V lookup: CDR1 MNHEY, CDR2 SVGEGT. The CDR3 consists of 12 residues. This CDR3 is CASSYGGSPLHF. CDR3 DNA: TGTGCCAGCAGTTACGGGGGTTCACCCCTCCACTTT.

This clonotype showed up just a few times. The chain is built from TRBV4-3 and TRBJ1-6; 9 nucleotides match TRBD1. Germline-derived CDR1 and CDR2 are LGHNA and YSLEER. V trimming: 0 bases; J trimming: 7 bases; junction bases outside the gene matches: 10. CDR3 length: 18 residues. The CDR3 coding sequence is TGCGCCAGCAGCCAAGATCTCATCCGGACAGGGGTAAATTCACCCCTCCACTTT. Protein sequence: CASSQDLIRTGVNSPLHF.

The chain carries TRBV12-3 or TRBV12-4 and TRBJ2-5; 8 nucleotides line up with TRBD2. V gave up 10 bases and J gave up 1 base; unmatched junction bases: 5. The length of the CDR3 is 13 residues. CDR3 protein: CATQRESQETQYF. The CDR3 DNA sequence: TGTGCCACTCAGCGGGAGAGCCAAGAGACCCAGTACTTC.

This clonotype was seen more than once but under ten times. The chain uses TRBV20-1 and TRBJ1-2; tentatively, D is TRBD1 (5 bases). Germline lookup yields CDR1 DFQATT and CDR2 SNEGSKA (reference sequence). The CDR3 contains 11 residues. The V and J ends lost 3 bases and 8 bases respectively, with 10 bases between them. For the CDR3, the DNA is TGCAGTGCTAGTTGGGGCGGAGGCTACACCTTC. Translation: CSASWGGGYTF.

This clonotype was recorded many times. This chain connects TRBV12-3 or TRBV12-4 to TRBJ2-5; D is possibly TRBD1 (6 bases). The V end was cut by 4 bases, the J end by 2 bases, with 8 bases between. This CDR3 has 13 residues. The CDR3 bases are TGTGCCAGCAGTTCAGGGGCACAAGAGACCCAGTACTTC. It specifies CASSSGAQETQYF.

J is TRBJ2-2 and V is TRBV4-1, with 11 bases lining up with TRBD2. Germline V gives CDR1 MGHRA, CDR2 YSYEKL. The V and J ends lost 3 bases and 4 bases, in that order; junction bases with no gene match: 1. The CDR3 runs to 15 residues. In DNA form, the CDR3 reads TGCGCCAGCAGCCAGACTAGCGGGGCCACCGGGGAGCTGTTTTTT. It is translated as CASSQTSGATGELFF.

This clonotype was seen more than once but under ten times. This chain links TRBV6-6 with TRBJ1-1; D unclear. Germline lookup yields CDR1 MNHNY and CDR2 SVGAGI (reference sequence). Trimming shortened V by 2 bases and J by 1 base, and 8 bases separated the two germline ends. The CDR3 loop spans 14 amino acids. The DNA for the CDR3 is TGTGCCAGCAGTTACCCACAAAGGAACACTGAAGCTTTCTTT. Its protein is CASSYPQRNTEAFF.

This chain uses TRBV3-1 with TRBJ2-2, with D possibly being TRBD1 (5 bases). Germline assignment: CDR1 LGHDT and CDR2 YNNKEL (reference sequence). This CDR3 contains 15 residues. Trimming took 1 base from V and 3 from J, leaving 9 bases between them. CDR3 DNA sequence: TGTGCCAGCAGCCAAGCCCTGACAGACACCGGGGAGCTGTTTTTT. Translation gives CASSQALTDTGELFF.

This clonotype was detected ten times or more. The J gene is TRBJ2-7, the V gene TRBV25-1, with TRBD2 as a possible D gene (5 bases). V lost 5 bases and J lost 2, with 13 bases in between. CDR1 and CDR2 (germline): MGHDK, SYGVNS. This CDR3 spans 14 amino acids. CDR3 in amino acids: CASSRSRETYEQYF. The DNA for the CDR3 is TGTGCCAGCAGTCGCTCTCGGGAAACCTACGAGCAGTACTTC.

This clonotype showed up just a few times. The gene calls are TRBV6-5 and TRBJ1-6; the D gene is possibly TRBD1 (6 bases). V lost 2 bases to trimming and J lost 8 bases, with 13 bases between them. Looked up from germline, CDR1 is MNHEY and CDR2 is SVGAGI. The CDR3 runs 15 residues. For the CDR3, the DNA is TGTGCCAGCAGTTACGGGCGCAGGGGCGATTCACCCCTCCACTTT. It translates to CASSYGRRGDSPLHF.

The chain recombines TRBV7-2 with TRBJ2-5; 9 bases fit TRBD2. V was pared by 2 bases and J by 6 bases, with 13 bases of the junction left unmatched. CDR1 is SGHTA and CDR2 is FQGNSA in the germline V gene. The CDR3 has 17 residues. Here the CDR3 reads CASSLLAGGPRIKTQYF. The CDR3 nucleotides read TGTGCCAGCAGCTTACTGGCGGGGGGGCCGAGGATAAAGACCCAGTACTTC.